This section outlines one T cell receptor (beta chain) sequence together with its context. The antigen is unknown. The data were taken from a study of cytomegalovirus exposure and HLA in healthy donors. PCR was performed using 60 Vbeta and 13 Jbeta primers. The method was immunoSEQ multiplex PCR; TCRdb's version includes in-frame clones alone and lacks a portion of them. The sample contains a few hundred thousand clones, over 60% of which appear only once. Notes on the study in general: Follow-up analysis seemed to connect common viral pathogens with several of the most significant clusters identified. The study labeled 180 or so TCR beta chains cytomegalovirus-associated.

The CDR3 covers 16 residues. Deletions cut 0 bases from V and 1 base from J, with 8 bases between. Germline values: CDR1 SGHTS, CDR2 YDEGEE. This receptor was taken from a man younger than 30 in good health and CMV-seronegative. The chain joins TRBV5-8 to TRBJ2-6; D may be TRBD1 (5 bases). Input material: PBMCs. The CDR3 DNA sequence: TGTGCCAGCAGCTTGGAGCAGGGTTCTGGGGCCAACGTCCTGACTTTC. The encoded protein is CASSLEQGSGANVLTF.